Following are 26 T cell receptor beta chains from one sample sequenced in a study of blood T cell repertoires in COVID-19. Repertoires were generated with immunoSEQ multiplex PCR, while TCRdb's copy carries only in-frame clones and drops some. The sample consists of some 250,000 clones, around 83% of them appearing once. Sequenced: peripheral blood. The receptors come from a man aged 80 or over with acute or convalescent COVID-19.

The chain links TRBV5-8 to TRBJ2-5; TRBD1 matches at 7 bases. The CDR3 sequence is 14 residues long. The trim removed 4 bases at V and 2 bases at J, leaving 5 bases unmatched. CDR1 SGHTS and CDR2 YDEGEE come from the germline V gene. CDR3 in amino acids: CASSPGTVQETQYF. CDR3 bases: TGTGCCAGCAGCCCCGGGACAGTTCAAGAGACCCAGTACTTC. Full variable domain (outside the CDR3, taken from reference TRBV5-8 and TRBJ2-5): EAGVTQSPTHLIKTRGQQATLRCSPISGHTSVYWYQQALGLGLQFLLWYDEGEERNRGNFPPRFSGRQFPNYSSELNVNALELEDSALYLCASSPGTVQETQYFGPGTRLLVL.

The CDR3, as DNA: TGCAGCGTCTCCGGGACAGTTGATGAGCAGTTCTTC. This gives the protein CSVSGTVDEQFF. J is TRBJ2-1 and V is TRBV29-1; TRBD1 matches at 7 bases. In germline, CDR1 is SQVTM, CDR2 ANQGSEA. Trimming at V came to 6 bases and at J to 8 bases, leaving 7 bases not matched to a gene. There are 12 residues in the CDR3.

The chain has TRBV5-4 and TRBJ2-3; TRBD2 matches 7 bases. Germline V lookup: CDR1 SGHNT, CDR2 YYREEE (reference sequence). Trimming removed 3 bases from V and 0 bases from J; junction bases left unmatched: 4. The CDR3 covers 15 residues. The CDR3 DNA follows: TGTGCCAGCAGCTCGGGGGGTTCTAGCACAGATACGCAGTATTTT. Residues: CASSSGGSSTDTQYF.

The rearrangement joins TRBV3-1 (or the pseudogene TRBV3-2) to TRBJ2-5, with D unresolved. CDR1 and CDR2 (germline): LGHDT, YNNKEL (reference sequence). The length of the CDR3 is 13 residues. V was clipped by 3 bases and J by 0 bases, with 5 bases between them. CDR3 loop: CASSQADQETQYF. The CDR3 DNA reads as TGTGCCAGCAGCCAGGCGGACCAAGAGACCCAGTACTTC.

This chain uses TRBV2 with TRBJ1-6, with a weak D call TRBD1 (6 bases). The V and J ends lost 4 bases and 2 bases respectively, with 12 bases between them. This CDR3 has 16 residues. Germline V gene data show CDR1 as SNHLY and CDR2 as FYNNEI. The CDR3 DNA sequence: TGTGCCAGCAGTGGAGCGCAGGGGACCTATAATTCACCCCTCCACTTT. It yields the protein CASSGAQGTYNSPLHF.

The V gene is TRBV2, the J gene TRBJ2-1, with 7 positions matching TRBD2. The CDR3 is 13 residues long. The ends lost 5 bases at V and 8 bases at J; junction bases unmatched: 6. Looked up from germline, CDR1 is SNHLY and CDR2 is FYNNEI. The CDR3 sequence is CASSSLGGYEQFF. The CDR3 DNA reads TGTGCCAGCAGTAGTCTGGGGGGGTATGAGCAGTTCTTC.

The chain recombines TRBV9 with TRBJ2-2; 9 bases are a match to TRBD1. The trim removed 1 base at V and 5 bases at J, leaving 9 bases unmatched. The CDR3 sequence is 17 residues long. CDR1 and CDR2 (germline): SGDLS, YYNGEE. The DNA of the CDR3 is TGTGCCAGCAGCGTACTGGGACAGGGTTGGGGTACCGGGGAGCTGTTTTTT. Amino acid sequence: CASSVLGQGWGTGELFF.

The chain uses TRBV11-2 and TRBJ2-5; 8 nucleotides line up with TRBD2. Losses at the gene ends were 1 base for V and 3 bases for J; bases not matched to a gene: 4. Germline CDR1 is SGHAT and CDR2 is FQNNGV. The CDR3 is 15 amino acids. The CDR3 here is CASSLALAGKETQYF. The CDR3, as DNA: TGTGCCAGCAGCTTAGCCTTAGCGGGAAAAGAGACCCAGTACTTC.

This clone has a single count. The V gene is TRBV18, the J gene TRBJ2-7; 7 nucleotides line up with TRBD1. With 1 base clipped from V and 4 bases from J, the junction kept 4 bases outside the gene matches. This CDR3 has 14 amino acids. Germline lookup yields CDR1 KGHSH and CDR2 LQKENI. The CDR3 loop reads CASSPLGQEYEQYF. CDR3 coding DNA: TGTGCCAGCTCACCACTAGGACAGGAGTACGAGCAGTACTTC.

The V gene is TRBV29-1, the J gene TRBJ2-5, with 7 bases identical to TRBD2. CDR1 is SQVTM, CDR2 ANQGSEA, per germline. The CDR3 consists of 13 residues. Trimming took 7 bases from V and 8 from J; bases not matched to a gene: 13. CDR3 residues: CSGLNSGLPTQYF. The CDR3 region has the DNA TGCAGCGGCTTAAACTCGGGACTACCCACCCAGTACTTC. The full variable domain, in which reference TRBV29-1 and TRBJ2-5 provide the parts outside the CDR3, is SAVISQKPSRDICQRGTSLTIQCQVDSQVTMMFWYRQQPGQSLTLIATANQGSEATYESGFVIDKFPISRPNLTFSTLTVSNMSPEDSSIYLCSGLNSGLPTQYFGPGTRLLVL.

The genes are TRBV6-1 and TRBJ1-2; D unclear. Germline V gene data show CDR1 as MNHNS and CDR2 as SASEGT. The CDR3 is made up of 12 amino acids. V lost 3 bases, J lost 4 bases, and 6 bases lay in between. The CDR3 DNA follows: TGTGCCAGCAGTGAGTTACTCTATGGCTACACCTTC. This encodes CASSELLYGYTF.

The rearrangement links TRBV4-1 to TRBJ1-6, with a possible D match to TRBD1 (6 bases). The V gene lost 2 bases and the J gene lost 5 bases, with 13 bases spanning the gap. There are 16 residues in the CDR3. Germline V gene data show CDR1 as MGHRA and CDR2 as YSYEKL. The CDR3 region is CASSQQPGGHNSPLHF. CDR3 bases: TGCGCCAGCAGCCAACAACCCGGGGGGCATAATTCACCCCTCCACTTT.

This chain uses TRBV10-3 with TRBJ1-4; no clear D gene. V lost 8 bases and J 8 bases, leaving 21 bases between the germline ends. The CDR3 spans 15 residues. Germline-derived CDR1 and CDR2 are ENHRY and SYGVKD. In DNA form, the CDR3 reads TGTGCCATCTCGTTCGGAGGCCCTAAGGAGGAAAAACTGTTTTTT. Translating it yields CAISFGGPKEEKLFF.

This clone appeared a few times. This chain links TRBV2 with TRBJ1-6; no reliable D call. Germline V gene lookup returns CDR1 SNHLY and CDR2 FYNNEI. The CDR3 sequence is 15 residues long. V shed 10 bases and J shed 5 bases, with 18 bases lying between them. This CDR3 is CATIRDSWDNSPLHF. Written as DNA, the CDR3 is TGTGCCACCATCCGGGATAGTTGGGATAATTCACCCCTCCACTTT. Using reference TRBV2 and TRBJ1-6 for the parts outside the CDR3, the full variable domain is EPEVTQTPSHQVTQMGQEVILRCVPISNHLYFYWYRQILGQKVEFLVSFYNNEISEKSEIFDDQFSVERPDGSNFTLKIRSTKLEDSAMYFCATIRDSWDNSPLHFGNGTRLTVT.

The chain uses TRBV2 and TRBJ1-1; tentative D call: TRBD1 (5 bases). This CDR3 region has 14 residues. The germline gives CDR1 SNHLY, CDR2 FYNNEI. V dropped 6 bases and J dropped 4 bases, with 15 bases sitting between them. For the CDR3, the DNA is TGTGCCAGCAGGCCCGGGACGGGGGTCACTGAAGCTTTCTTT. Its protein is CASRPGTGVTEAFF.

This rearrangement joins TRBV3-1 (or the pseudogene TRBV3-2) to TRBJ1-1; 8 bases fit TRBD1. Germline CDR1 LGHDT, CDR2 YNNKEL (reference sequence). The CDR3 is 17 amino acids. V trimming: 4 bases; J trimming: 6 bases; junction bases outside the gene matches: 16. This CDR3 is CASSPTGRDRPPPEAFF. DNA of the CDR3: TGTGCCAGCAGCCCGACAGGTAGGGACAGGCCTCCTCCTGAAGCTTTCTTT.

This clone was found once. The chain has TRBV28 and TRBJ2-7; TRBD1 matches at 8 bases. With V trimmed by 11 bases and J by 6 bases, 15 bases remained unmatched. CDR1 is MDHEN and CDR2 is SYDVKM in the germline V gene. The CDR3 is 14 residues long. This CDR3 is CAGKRTGPAGEQYF. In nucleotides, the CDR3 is TGTGCCGGGAAGCGGACAGGGCCAGCGGGCGAGCAGTACTTC.

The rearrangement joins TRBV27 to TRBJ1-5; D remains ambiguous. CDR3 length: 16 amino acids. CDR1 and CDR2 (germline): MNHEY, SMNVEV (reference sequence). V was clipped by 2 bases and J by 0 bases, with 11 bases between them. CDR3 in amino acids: CASSLTGILSNQPQHF. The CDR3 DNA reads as TGTGCCAGCAGTTTAACGGGGATCCTTAGCAATCAGCCCCAGCATTTT.

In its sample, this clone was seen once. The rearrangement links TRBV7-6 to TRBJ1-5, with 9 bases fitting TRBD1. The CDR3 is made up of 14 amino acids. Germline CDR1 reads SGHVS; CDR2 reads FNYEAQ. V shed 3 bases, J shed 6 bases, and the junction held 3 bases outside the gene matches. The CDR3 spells CASSFGQGSQPQHF. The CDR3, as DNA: TGTGCCAGCAGCTTCGGACAGGGGAGTCAGCCCCAGCATTTT. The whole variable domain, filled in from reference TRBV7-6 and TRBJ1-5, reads GAGVSQSPRYKVTKRGQDVALRCDPISGHVSLYWYRQALGQGPEFLTYFNYEAQQDKSGLPNDRFSAERPEGSISTLTIQRTEQRDSAMYRCASSFGQGSQPQHFGDGTRLSIL.

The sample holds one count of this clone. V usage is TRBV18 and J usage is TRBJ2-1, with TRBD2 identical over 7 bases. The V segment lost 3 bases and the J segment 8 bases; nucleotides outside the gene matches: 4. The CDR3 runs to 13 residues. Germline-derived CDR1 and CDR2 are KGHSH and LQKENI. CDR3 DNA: TGTGCCAGCTCACCGACGCTAGCGGATGAGCAGTTCTTC. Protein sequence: CASSPTLADEQFF.

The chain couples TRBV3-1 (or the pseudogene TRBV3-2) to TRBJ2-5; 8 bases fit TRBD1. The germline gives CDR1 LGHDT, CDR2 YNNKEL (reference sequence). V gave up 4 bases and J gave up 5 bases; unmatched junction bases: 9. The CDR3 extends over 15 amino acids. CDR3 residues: CASSPGDRSWETQYF. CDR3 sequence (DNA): TGTGCCAGCAGCCCGGGGGACAGGTCGTGGGAGACCCAGTACTTC.

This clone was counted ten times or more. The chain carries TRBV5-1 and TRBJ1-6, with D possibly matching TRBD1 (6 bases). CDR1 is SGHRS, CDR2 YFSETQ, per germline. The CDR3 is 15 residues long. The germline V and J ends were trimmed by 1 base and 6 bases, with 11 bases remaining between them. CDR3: CASSLLQGSNSPLHF. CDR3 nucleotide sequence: TGCGCCAGCAGCTTGTTGCAGGGGAGTAATTCACCCCTCCACTTT.

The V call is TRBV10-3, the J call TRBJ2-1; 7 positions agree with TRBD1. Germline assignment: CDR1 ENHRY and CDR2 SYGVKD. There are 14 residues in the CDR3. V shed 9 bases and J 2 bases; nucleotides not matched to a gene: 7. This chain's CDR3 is CAIQGQQTYNEQFF. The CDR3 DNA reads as TGTGCCATACAGGGACAGCAAACCTACAATGAGCAGTTCTTC.

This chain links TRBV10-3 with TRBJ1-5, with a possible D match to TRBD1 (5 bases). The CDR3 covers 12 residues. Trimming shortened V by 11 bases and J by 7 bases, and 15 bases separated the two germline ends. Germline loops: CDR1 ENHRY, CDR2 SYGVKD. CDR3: CAVGGSPQPQHF. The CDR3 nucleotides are TGTGCCGTGGGGGGTTCTCCACAGCCCCAGCATTTT.

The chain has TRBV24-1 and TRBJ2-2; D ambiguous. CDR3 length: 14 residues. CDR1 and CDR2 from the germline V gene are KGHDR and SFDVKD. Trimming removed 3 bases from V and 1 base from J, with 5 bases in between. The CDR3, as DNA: TGTGCCACCAGTGATCGAGGGAACACCGGGGAGCTGTTTTTT. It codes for CATSDRGNTGELFF.

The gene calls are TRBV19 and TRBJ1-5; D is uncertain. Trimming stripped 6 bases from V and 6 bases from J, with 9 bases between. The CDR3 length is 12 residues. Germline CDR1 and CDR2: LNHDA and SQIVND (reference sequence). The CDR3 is CASRLSAQPQHF. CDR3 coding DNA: TGTGCCAGTAGACTATCGGCTCAGCCCCAGCATTTT. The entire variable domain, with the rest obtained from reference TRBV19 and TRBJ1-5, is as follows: DGGITQSPKYLFRKEGQNVTLSCEQNLNHDAMYWYRQDPGQGLRLIYYSQIVNDFQKGDIAEGYSVSREKKESFPLTVTSAQKNPTAFYLCASRLSAQPQHFGDGTRLSIL.